Reported below is one T cell receptor (beta chain). The antigen remains unidentified. This sample was included in a study of regulatory and conventional T cells in RAG deficiency. Study results and limitations: In Omenn syndrome, Treg and Tconv repertoires overlapped >75%. RAG-deficient patients showed markedly lower Shannon entropy and higher Simpson indices than control T-cell subsets. Omenn syndrome and CID/AS patients had around 100-fold fewer unique Treg TCR beta sequences, versus approximately 10-fold elsewhere.

The CDR3 contains 21 residues. Per the germline V gene, CDR1 is MNHEY and CDR2 is SMNVEV (reference sequence). The V and J ends lost 2 bases and 0 bases, in that order; junction bases with no gene match: 17. Blood CD4+ CD25-low CD127-high conventional T cells supplied the genomic DNA template. Sequenced by immunoSEQ multiplex PCR; TCRdb stores in-frame clones only, minus some. The table lists approximately 21,000 clones, around 96% of them singletons, with 1.3% in the top ten. Separately, the same data were catalogued under a study of regulatory T cells. Per that paper: Amplification used 52 TRBV primers and 13 TRBJ primers. In patients, unique TRB V-J pairs were restricted and V/J usage skewed, especially in Tregs.

This receptor was taken from a human donor in good health. The sample taken for sequencing was CD25- CD4+ T cells sorted from blood. V and J are TRBV27 and TRBJ1-5; TRBD1 agrees at 9 bases. The CDR3 sequence: CASSLLPGTGIGEASNQPQHF. The CDR3 DNA reads TGTGCCAGCAGTTTACTTCCCGGGACAGGGATCGGGGAAGCTAGCAATCAGCCCCAGCATTTT.